Shown below are 21 T cell receptor beta chains from a single sample sequenced in a study of T cells in localized non-small cell lung cancer. Assay: immunoSEQ multiplex PCR; the TCRdb copy retains only in-frame clones and omits some. The table includes 25,000 to 35,000 clones, around 90% detected once. Here the sequenced sample was peripheral blood, taken before any cancer treatment. The receptor source for this set is a male donor at least 60 years old with stage I lung adenocarcinoma.

The CDR3 reads CATEGIAGSDDTQYF. Here the CDR3 DNA reads TGTGCCACCGAAGGGATAGCGGGGAGTGACGATACGCAGTATTTT. The chain uses TRBV19 and TRBJ2-3, with TRBD2 matching 8 bases. After removal of 10 bases from V and 6 bases from J, the junction contained 15 bases not matched to a gene. Germline values: CDR1 LNHDA, CDR2 SQIVND (reference sequence). The CDR3 loop spans 15 amino acids. Using reference TRBV19 and TRBJ2-3 for the parts outside the CDR3, the full variable domain is DGGITQSPKYLFRKEGQNVTLSCEQNLNHDAMYWYRQDPGQGLRLIYYSQIVNDFQKGDIAEGYSVSREKKESFPLTVTSAQKNPTAFYLCATEGIAGSDDTQYFGPGTRLTVL.

The rearrangement uses TRBV6-5 and TRBJ2-5; 8 nucleotides line up with TRBD2. Germline values: CDR1 MNHEY, CDR2 SVGAGI. The CDR3 runs 14 residues. The V segment lost 6 bases and the J segment 4 bases; nucleotides outside the gene matches: 7. CDR3 region: CASSPYGGAETQYF. CDR3 nucleotides: TGTGCCAGCAGCCCCTACGGGGGGGCAGAGACCCAGTACTTC.

The V and J genes are TRBV2 and TRBJ2-7; possible D gene TRBD2, 7 bases. The CDR3 is made up of 15 amino acids. CDR1 and CDR2 from the germline V gene are SNHLY and FYNNEI. The V gene lost 0 bases and the J gene lost 2 bases, with 11 bases spanning the gap. CDR3 amino acids: CASSEAGGRAYEQYF. The CDR3 region has the DNA TGTGCCAGCAGTGAAGCCGGGGGGCGAGCCTACGAGCAGTACTTC.

The rearrangement links TRBV18 to TRBJ1-5, with D uncertain. V was shortened by 4 bases and J by 3 bases, with 10 bases between the two germline ends. Germline loops: CDR1 KGHSH, CDR2 LQKENI. This CDR3 region has 14 residues. CDR3 DNA sequence: TGTGCCAGCTCACTGGGAAGCCCCAATCAGCCCCAGCATTTT. Translated, it gives CASSLGSPNQPQHF.

J is TRBJ2-3 and V is TRBV29-1, with 15 bases aligning to TRBD2. The CDR3 has 15 residues. In germline, CDR1 is SQVTM, CDR2 ANQGSEA. J was trimmed by 7 bases and V by 7 bases; bases with no gene match: 9. The CDR3 loop reads CSEEGLAGGHHTQYF. CDR3 DNA sequence: TGCAGCGAAGAAGGACTAGCGGGGGGGCATCATACGCAGTATTTT.

V gene TRBV6-1 combines with J gene TRBJ1-1; D not certain. CDR1 MNHNS and CDR2 SASEGT come from the germline V gene. This CDR3 is 16 amino acids long. The V end lost 4 bases, the J end lost 1 base, and 16 bases lay between the germline ends. CDR3 in DNA: TGTGCCAGCAGTGGGATAGAGTTCGCATCGAACACTGAAGCTTTCTTT. It yields the protein CASSGIEFASNTEAFF.

The chain uses TRBV19 and TRBJ2-3; 8 nucleotides match TRBD1. V was pared by 7 bases and J by 3 bases, with 6 bases of the junction left unmatched. Germline V gene lookup returns CDR1 LNHDA and CDR2 SQIVND (reference sequence). The CDR3 runs 14 residues. The CDR3 bases are TGTGCCAGTACCGGACAGGGACCGACAGATACGCAGTATTTT. It codes for CASTGQGPTDTQYF. The complete variable domain, with remaining parts taken from reference TRBV19 and TRBJ2-3, reads DGGITQSPKYLFRKEGQNVTLSCEQNLNHDAMYWYRQDPGQGLRLIYYSQIVNDFQKGDIAEGYSVSREKKESFPLTVTSAQKNPTAFYLCASTGQGPTDTQYFGPGTRLTVL.

The chain recombines TRBV7-6 with TRBJ2-7, with D possibly being TRBD1 (5 bases). Trimming removed 4 bases at V and 2 bases at J, with 18 bases between. The CDR3 runs 16 residues. Germline V gives CDR1 SGHVS, CDR2 FNYEAQ. CDR3 nucleotides: TGTGCCAGCAGCTCCAGGGTGGGGAAGGGGCCCTACGAGCAGTACTTC. Protein: CASSSRVGKGPYEQYF.

This clone appeared once. The V and J genes are TRBV30 and TRBJ2-7; D assignment may be TRBD1 or TRBD2 (5 bases each). This CDR3 spans 12 amino acids. The V gene lost 2 bases and the J gene lost 10 bases, with 15 bases spanning the gap. Germline V CDR1 and CDR2: GTSNPN, SVGIG (reference sequence). The CDR3 DNA reads as TGTGCCTGGAGTTACCAGGGACGTAAACAGTACTTC. Encoded protein: CAWSYQGRKQYF.

In its sample, this clone was seen once. V is TRBV9 and J is TRBJ1-3, with D possibly being TRBD1 (6 bases). Between the trimmed V and J ends, which lost 3 bases and 2 bases, there was a span of 9 bases. CDR1 and CDR2 (germline): SGDLS, YYNGEE. This CDR3 contains 14 residues. CDR3 region: CASSGGGTGNTIYF. The CDR3 DNA reads as TGTGCCAGCAGCGGAGGGGGGACTGGAAACACCATATATTTT.

The V and J genes are TRBV7-2 and TRBJ2-3; D might be TRBD2 (5 bases). Looked up from germline, CDR1 is SGHTA and CDR2 is FQGNSA. Trimming took 2 bases from V and 5 from J, leaving 14 bases between them. This CDR3 spans 15 amino acids. The CDR3 protein is CASSLSFMAGDTQYF. The CDR3 nucleotides are TGTGCCAGCAGCTTATCTTTCATGGCGGGAGATACGCAGTATTTT.

The rearrangement links TRBV19 to TRBJ1-1, with TRBD1 matching over 10 bases. From germline, CDR1 is LNHDA and CDR2 SQIVND (reference sequence). Trimming took 1 base from V and 0 from J; bases not matched to a gene: 8. The CDR3 consists of 18 residues. Here the CDR3 reads CASSIGAGQGSVNTEAFF. CDR3 bases: TGTGCCAGTAGTATAGGTGCGGGACAGGGGTCGGTGAACACTGAAGCTTTCTTT.

This chain links TRBV19 with TRBJ1-2; TRBD1 aligns across 10 bases. This CDR3 spans 16 amino acids. Germline V gives CDR1 LNHDA, CDR2 SQIVND (reference sequence). With V trimmed by 5 bases and J by 4 bases, 10 bases remained unmatched. The DNA for the CDR3 is TGTGCCAGTAGTGAGAGCGGGACAGGGGCCTTCTATGGCTACACCTTC. Translation gives CASSESGTGAFYGYTF. The full variable domain, its missing parts supplied by reference TRBV19 and TRBJ1-2, is DGGITQSPKYLFRKEGQNVTLSCEQNLNHDAMYWYRQDPGQGLRLIYYSQIVNDFQKGDIAEGYSVSREKKESFPLTVTSAQKNPTAFYLCASSESGTGAFYGYTFGSGTRLTVV.

The rearrangement links TRBV7-2 to TRBJ2-3; 13 nucleotides align to TRBD2. With V trimmed by 2 bases and J by 3 bases, 5 bases remained unmatched. The CDR3 loop spans 17 amino acids. The germline V gene has CDR1 SGHTA and CDR2 FQGNSA. The CDR3 sequence: CASSLSQGLAGTDTQYF. The CDR3 nucleotides are TGTGCCAGCAGCTTATCACAGGGACTAGCGGGGACAGATACGCAGTATTTT.

The chain recombines TRBV27 with TRBJ1-2; no clear D. The CDR3 length is 13 residues. V lost 3 bases to trimming and J lost 6 bases, with 11 bases between them. The germline CDR1 and CDR2 sequences are MNHEY and SMNVEV (reference sequence). This CDR3 reads CASSFSTGNGYTF. CDR3 nucleotides: TGTGCCAGCAGTTTCTCGACCGGAAATGGCTACACCTTC.

The CDR3 DNA is TGTGCCAGCAGCCATCGGCAGTCTAGCGGGGTTACCGGGGAGCTGTTTTTT. It encodes CASSHRQSSGVTGELFF. The chain is built from TRBV4-2 and TRBJ2-2; 9 bases are a match to TRBD2. V dropped 3 bases and J dropped 5; count of bases not matched to a gene: 10. CDR1 LGHNA and CDR2 YNFKEQ come from the germline V gene. This CDR3 has 17 residues.

J is TRBJ1-1 and V is TRBV7-9; D gene unclear. With 6 bases removed from V and 1 base from J, the gap between germline ends came to 12 bases. CDR1 is SEHNR and CDR2 is FQNEAQ in the germline V gene (reference sequence). The length of the CDR3 is 14 residues. The CDR3 coding sequence is TGTGCCAGCAGTTTTCGGGCTTCGAACACTGAAGCTTTCTTT. Its protein product is CASSFRASNTEAFF.

V and J are TRBV7-2 and TRBJ2-1; 12 bases map to TRBD2. With 7 bases clipped from V and 6 bases from J, the junction kept 13 bases outside the gene matches. This CDR3 has 17 amino acids. CDR1 and CDR2 from the germline V gene are SGHTA and FQGNSA. As DNA, the CDR3 is TGTGCCAGCACCCTAGACCTAGCGGGGGGGAGGCGCAATGAGCAGTTCTTC. This codes for CASTLDLAGGRRNEQFF.

The chain uses TRBV11-2 and TRBJ2-1; 11 bases line up with TRBD2. The CDR3 is 15 amino acids. Trimming cost V 1 base and J 6 bases; bases outside gene matches: 2. The V gene's germline CDR1 is SGHAT and CDR2 FQNNGV. The CDR3: CASSLGLAGGNEQFF. CDR3 nucleotides: TGTGCCAGCAGCTTAGGGCTAGCGGGGGGCAATGAGCAGTTCTTC.

The V gene is TRBV4-1, the J gene TRBJ2-2; D is perhaps TRBD2 (5 bases). Germline V CDR1 and CDR2: MGHRA, YSYEKL. The CDR3 sequence is 17 residues long. Between the trimmed V and J ends, which lost 4 bases and 9 bases, there was a span of 24 bases. The CDR3 reads CASSLEGSVQRLWELFF. CDR3 in DNA: TGCGCCAGCAGCCTCGAGGGCTCAGTACAGAGGTTGTGGGAGCTGTTTTTT.

This clone was counted between two and nine times. This rearrangement joins TRBV27 to TRBJ2-3; D is perhaps TRBD1 or TRBD2 (6 bases each). CDR1 and CDR2 from the germline V gene are MNHEY and SMNVEV (reference sequence). There are 13 residues in the CDR3. The V end was cut by 2 bases, the J end by 7 bases, with 10 bases between. The CDR3 DNA follows: TGTGCCAGCAGTTTAAGGGGGGCTCATACGCAGTATTTT. Its translation: CASSLRGAHTQYF.